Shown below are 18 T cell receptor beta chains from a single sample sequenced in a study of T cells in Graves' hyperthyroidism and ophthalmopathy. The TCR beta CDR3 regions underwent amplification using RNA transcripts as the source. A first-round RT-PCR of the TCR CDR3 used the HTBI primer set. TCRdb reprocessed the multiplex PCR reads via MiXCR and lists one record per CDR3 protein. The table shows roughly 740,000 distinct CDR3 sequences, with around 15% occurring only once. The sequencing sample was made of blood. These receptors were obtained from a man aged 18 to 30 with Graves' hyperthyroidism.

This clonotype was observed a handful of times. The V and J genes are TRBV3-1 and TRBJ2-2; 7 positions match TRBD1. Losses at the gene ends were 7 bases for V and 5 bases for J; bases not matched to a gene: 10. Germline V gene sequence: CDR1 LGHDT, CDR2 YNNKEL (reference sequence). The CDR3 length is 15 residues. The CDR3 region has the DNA TGTGCCAGCACTAAACACAGGGGCGAAACCGGGGAGCTGTTTTTT. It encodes CASTKHRGETGELFF.

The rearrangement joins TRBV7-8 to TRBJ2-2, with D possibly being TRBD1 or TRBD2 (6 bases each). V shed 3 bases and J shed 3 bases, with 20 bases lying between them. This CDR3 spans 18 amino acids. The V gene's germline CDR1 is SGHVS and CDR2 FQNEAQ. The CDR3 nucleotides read TGTGCCAGCAGCTTGGCCCTCGTTGGAGGGGGAGACACCGGGGAGCTGTTTTTT. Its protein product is CASSLALVGGGDTGELFF.

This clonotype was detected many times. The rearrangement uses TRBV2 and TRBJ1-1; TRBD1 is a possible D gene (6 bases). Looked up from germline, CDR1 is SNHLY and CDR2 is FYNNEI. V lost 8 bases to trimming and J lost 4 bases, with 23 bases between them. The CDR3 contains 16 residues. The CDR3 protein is CASLVTGTGGITEAFF. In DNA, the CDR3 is TGTGCCAGCCTAGTCACAGGGACCGGAGGGATCACTGAAGCTTTCTTT.

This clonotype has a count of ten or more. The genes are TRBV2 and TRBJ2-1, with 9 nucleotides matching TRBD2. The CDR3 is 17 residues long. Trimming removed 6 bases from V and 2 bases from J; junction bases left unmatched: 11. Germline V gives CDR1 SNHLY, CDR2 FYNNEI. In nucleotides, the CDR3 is TGTGCCAGCAGCCTAGGAAGGGGACTAGCTGCCTACAATGAGCAGTTCTTC. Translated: CASSLGRGLAAYNEQFF.

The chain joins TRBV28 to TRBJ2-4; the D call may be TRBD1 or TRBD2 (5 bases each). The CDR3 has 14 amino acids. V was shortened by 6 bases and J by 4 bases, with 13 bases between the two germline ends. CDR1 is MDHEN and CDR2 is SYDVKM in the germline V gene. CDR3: CASSLLGVKNIQYF. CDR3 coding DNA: TGTGCCAGCAGCCTCCTGGGGGTGAAAAACATTCAGTACTTC. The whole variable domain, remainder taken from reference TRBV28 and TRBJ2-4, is DVKVTQSSRYLVKRTGEKVFLECVQDMDHENMFWYRQDPGLGLRLIYFSYDVKMKEKGDIPEGYSVSREKKERFSLILESASTNQTSMYLCASSLLGVKNIQYFGAGTRLSVL.

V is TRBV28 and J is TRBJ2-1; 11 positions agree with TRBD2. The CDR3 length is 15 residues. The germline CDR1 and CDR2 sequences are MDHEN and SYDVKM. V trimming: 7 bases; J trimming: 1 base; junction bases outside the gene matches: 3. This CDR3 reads CASIPSGRSYNEQFF. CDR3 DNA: TGTGCCAGCATCCCTAGCGGGAGGTCCTACAATGAGCAGTTCTTC.

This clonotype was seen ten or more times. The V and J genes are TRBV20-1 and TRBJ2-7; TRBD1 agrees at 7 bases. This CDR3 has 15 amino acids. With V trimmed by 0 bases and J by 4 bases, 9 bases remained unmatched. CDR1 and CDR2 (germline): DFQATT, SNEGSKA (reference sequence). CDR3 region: CSARDRRGQVYEQYF. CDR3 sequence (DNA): TGCAGTGCTAGAGATCGTAGGGGGCAGGTTTACGAGCAGTACTTC.

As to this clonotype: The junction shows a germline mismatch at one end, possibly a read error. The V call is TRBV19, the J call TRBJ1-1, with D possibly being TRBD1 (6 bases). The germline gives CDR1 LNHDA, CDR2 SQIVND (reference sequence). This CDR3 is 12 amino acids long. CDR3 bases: TGTGCCAGTAGCCACAGGGACACTGAAGCTTCCTTT. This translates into CASSHRDTEASF.

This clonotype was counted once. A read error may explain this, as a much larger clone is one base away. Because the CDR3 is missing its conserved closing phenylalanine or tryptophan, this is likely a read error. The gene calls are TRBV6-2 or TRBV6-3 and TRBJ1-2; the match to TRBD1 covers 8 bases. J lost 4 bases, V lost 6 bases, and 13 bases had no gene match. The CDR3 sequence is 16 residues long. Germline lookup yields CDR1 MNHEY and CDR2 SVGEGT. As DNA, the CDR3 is TGTGCCAGCAGCAAAACCCTGGACAGGGCCGGCTATGGCTACACCTCC. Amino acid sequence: CASSKTLDRAGYGYTS.

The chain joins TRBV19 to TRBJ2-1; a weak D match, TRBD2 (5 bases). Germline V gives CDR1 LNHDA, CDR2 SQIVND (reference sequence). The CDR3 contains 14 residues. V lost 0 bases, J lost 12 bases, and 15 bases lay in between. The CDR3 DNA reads TGTGCCAGTAGTATAGATCGGGGAAGCGGTGGGCAGTTCTTC. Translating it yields CASSIDRGSGGQFF.

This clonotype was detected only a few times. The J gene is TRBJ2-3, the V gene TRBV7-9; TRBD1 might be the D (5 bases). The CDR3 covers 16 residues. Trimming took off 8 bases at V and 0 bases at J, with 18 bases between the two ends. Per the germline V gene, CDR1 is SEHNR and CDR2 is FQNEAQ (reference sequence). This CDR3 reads CASGQNLGVSTDTQYF. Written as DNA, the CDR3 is TGTGCCAGCGGGCAGAATCTAGGGGTCAGCACAGATACGCAGTATTTT.

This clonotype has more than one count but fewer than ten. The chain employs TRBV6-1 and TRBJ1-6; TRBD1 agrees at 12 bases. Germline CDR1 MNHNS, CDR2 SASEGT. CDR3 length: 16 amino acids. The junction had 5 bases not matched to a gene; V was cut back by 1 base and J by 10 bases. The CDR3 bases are TGTGCCAGCAGTGAAGAGGGACAGGGGGCGAGATCACCCCTCCACTTT. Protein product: CASSEEGQGARSPLHF.

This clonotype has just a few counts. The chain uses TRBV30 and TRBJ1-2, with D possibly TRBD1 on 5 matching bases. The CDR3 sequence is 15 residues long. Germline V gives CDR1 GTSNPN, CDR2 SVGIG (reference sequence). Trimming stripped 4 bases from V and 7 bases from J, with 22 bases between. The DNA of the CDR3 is TGTGCCTGGAACCGAGGCCGCCAGGGTGGCTCTGGCTACACCTTC. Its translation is CAWNRGRQGGSGYTF.

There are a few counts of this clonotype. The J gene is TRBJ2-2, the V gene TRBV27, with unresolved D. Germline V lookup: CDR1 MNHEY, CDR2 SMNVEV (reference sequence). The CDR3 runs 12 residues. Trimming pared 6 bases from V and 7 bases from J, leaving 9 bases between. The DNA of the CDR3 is TGTGCCAGCAGCCGGACCATCGGGGAGCTGTTTTTT. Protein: CASSRTIGELFF.

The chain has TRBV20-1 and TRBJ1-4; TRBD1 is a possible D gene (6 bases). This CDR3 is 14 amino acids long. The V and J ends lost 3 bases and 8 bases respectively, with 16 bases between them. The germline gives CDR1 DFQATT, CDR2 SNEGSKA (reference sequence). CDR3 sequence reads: CSARAPGVREKLFF. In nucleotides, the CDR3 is TGCAGTGCTAGGGCCCCAGGGGTTCGGGAAAAACTGTTTTTT.

The CDR3 spells CASSSVAVSNDEQFF. The CDR3 DNA reads as TGTGCCAGCAGTTCCGTGGCGGTTTCTAATGATGAGCAGTTCTTC. The chain uses TRBV6-5 and TRBJ2-1; no clear D gene. Trimming took 4 bases from V and 8 from J, leaving 18 bases between them. There are 15 residues in the CDR3. The germline V gene has CDR1 MNHEY and CDR2 SVGAGI.

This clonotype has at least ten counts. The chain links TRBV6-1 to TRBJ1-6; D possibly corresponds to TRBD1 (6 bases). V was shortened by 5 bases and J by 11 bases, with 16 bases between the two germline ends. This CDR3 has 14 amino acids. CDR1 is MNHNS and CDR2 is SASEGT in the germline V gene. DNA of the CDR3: TGTGCCAGCAGTCTAGGGGACAAGGGCGCACCCCTCCACTTT. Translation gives CASSLGDKGAPLHF.

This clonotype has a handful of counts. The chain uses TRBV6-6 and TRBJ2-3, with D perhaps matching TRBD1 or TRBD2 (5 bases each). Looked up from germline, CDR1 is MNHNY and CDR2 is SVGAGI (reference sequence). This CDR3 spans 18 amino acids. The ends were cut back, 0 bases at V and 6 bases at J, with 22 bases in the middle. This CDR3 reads CASSYSRDGEWKLDTQYF. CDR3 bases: TGTGCCAGCAGTTACTCCCGGGACGGGGAGTGGAAGTTGGATACGCAGTATTTT.